The clone carrying this T cell receptor beta chain was observed a handful of times. These data are taken from a study of human T cells and chemical hapten exposure. In the library, unique molecular identifiers were attached to individual cDNA molecules. In the source study's methods: TCR counts had a median of approximately 96,000 per sample and spanned roughly 23,224 to 690,600. TCRdb reanalysed the RACE reads using MiXCR and keeps one entry per CDR3 protein. Clone size and V and J calls follow TCRdb, not the original study. The sample lists more than 150,000 distinct CDR3 sequences, about 14% occurring once. Time point given: patch test 1, 2 weeks after DPC sensitization. The treatment: therapeutic diphenylcyclopropenone sensitization with weekly scalp DPC. Each donor was an alopecia patient between 18 and 70 years of age who qualified for DPC. The CDR3 covers 15 residues. Germline loops: CDR1 MNHEY, CDR2 SVGEGT. The V gene lost 8 bases and the J gene lost 10 bases, with 26 bases spanning the gap.

The V and J genes are TRBV6-2 or TRBV6-3 and TRBJ1-1; tentatively, D is TRBD1 (5 bases). The specimen was whole blood, collected in connection with sensitization to the hapten diphenylcyclopropenone (DPC). This clonotype originated in a woman aged 30 to 39 with alopecia areata. Some clones in this sample may be carry-over from other donors' samples. In nucleotides, the CDR3 is TGTGCCAGCCAGGCCCGGGTGACGAACAGGATTCGAGCTTTCTTT. Translating gives CASQARVTNRIRAFF.